These T cell receptor beta chains were read from a single sample in a study of cytomegalovirus exposure and HLA in healthy donors. TCRdb's copy holds only in-frame clones and misses some; the assay was immunoSEQ multiplex PCR. The table lists a few hundred thousand clones, about 90% of them singletons. Sequencing input: PBMCs. These receptors came from a man younger than 30 in good health and CMV-seropositive. Both conserved end residues are part of each CDR3. The D gene is left open where the match is weak. Clone size is shown for a subset of rows, as once, few, many or a class of expanded clone.

cdr3_length clone_size d_call j_call v_call cdr3_nt cdr3_aa
14 NA TRBD2 TRBJ2-7 TRBV5-4 TGTGCCAGCAGCGTAACGGGACTAGCGAACGAGCAGTACTTC CASSVTGLANEQYF
11 NA NA TRBJ2-3 TRBV29-1 TGCAGCGTTAGGGGGGCAGATACGCAGTATTTT CSVRGADTQYF
15 once NA TRBJ2-5 TRBV28 TGTGCCAGCAGTTTAATCGAAGGGGGGAAGGAGACCCAGTACTTC CASSLIEGGKETQYF
15 NA NA TRBJ1-5 TRBV5-1 TGCGCCAGCAGCTTGGTCGGCGGCTCCAATCAGCCCCAGCATTTT CASSLVGGSNQPQHF
14 NA NA TRBJ2-7 TRBV6-5 TGTGCCAGCAGTTACTTAAGGGGTCCCTACGAGCAGTACTTC CASSYLRGPYEQYF
15 NA TRBD2 TRBJ2-1 TRBV7-3 TGTGCCAGCAGCCCTACACGACTAGCGAGCCATGAGCAGTTCTTC CASSPTRLASHEQFF
16 NA TRBD2 TRBJ2-3 TRBV6-5 TGTGCCAGCAGTTCCGGGACTAGCGGGAGTACAGATACGCAGTATTTT CASSSGTSGSTDTQYF
14 NA NA TRBJ2-5 TRBV6-5 TGTGCCAGCAGTCCATTGCGGGGTAAAGAGACCCAGTACTTC CASSPLRGKETQYF
14 NA NA TRBJ2-7 TRBV25-1 TGTGCCAGCAGTGGAACCGGGGCCTACTACGAGCAGTACTTC CASSGTGAYYEQYF
16 once NA TRBJ1-3 TRBV27 TGTGCCAGCAGTTTATCTATGGGAGGGTATGGAAACACCATATATTTT CASSLSMGGYGNTIYF
16 NA TRBD2 TRBJ2-2 TRBV7-8 TGTGCCAGCAGCTTATTACCGGGACTAGCAATCGGGGAGCTGTTTTTT CASSLLPGLAIGELFF
15 NA NA TRBJ2-2 TRBV5-1 TGCGCCAGCAGCTTGAGGGGCACCAACACCGGGGAGCTGTTTTTT CASSLRGTNTGELFF
13 NA NA TRBJ1-4 TRBV12-5 TGTGCTAGTGGTTTGGCCGGTGGTGAAAAACTGTTTTTT CASGLAGGEKLFF
16 NA NA TRBJ1-4 TRBV18 TGTGCCAGCTCACCAATCCGGGGAGGGAAAGACGAAAAACTGTTTTTT CASSPIRGGKDEKLFF
14 NA NA TRBJ2-3 TRBV5-1 TGCGCCAGCAGGAACAGATACCCCACAGATACGCAGTATTTT CASRNRYPTDTQYF
11 NA TRBD1 TRBJ1-2 TRBV2 TGTGCCAGCAGTGAGGGACAGGGCTACACCTTC CASSEGQGYTF
13 NA NA TRBJ2-2 TRBV2 TGTGCCAGCAGGGGGCGGCCGGCCGGGGAGCTGTTTTTT CASRGRPAGELFF
13 NA TRBD1 TRBJ2-7 TRBV7-7 TGTGCCAGCAGCTTAGAACAGGGGTACGAGCAGTACTTC CASSLEQGYEQYF
15 NA TRBD2 TRBJ2-5 TRBV10-2 TGCGCCAGCAAGGACCCGGGGGGAGGACAAGAGACCCAGTACTTC CASKDPGGGQETQYF
12 few NA TRBJ2-2 TRBV7-9 TGTGCCAGCAGCTTAAACCACGGGGAGCTGTTTTTT CASSLNHGELFF
12 NA NA TRBJ2-1 TRBV5-4 TGTGCCAGCAGCCGAGAGAGGGGGGAGCAGTTCTTC CASSRERGEQFF
14 NA TRBD1 TRBJ1-2 TRBV6-6 TGTGCCAGCAGGCAAACCATTGACAGGGCTGGCTACACCTTC CASRQTIDRAGYTF
15 NA NA TRBJ2-2 TRBV5-1 TGCGCCAGCAGGGGCGAGATAGCGCGTCCCGGGGAGCTGTTTTTT CASRGEIARPGELFF
14 few NA TRBJ1-1 TRBV5-1 TGCGCCAGCACACGGGGGGCGGGGAACACTGAAGCTTTCTTT CASTRGAGNTEAFF
17 NA TRBD1 TRBJ2-7 TRBV7-9 TGTGCCAGCAGTTCGACCGGGACAGGGGTTCCCGCCTACGAGCAGTACTTC CASSSTGTGVPAYEQYF
19 NA NA TRBJ2-1 TRBV5-6 TGTGCCAGCAGCCCGGGGTGGGGGTCCCCCCGGTTGGCCTACAATGAGCAGTTCTTC CASSPGWGSPRLAYNEQFF
17 NA TRBD1 TRBJ2-7 TRBV19 TGTGCCAGTAGGGAGAAATCGAGGACAGGCTTCTCCTACGAGCAGTACTTC CASREKSRTGFSYEQYF
16 NA TRBD1 TRBJ2-5 TRBV7-2 TGTGCCAGCAGCGTCGGACAGGGGGCTGGAGAGGAGACCCAGTACTTC CASSVGQGAGEETQYF
14 NA NA TRBJ1-1 TRBV7-6 TGTGCCAGCAGCTTATTGGACATGAACACTGAAGCTTTCTTT CASSLLDMNTEAFF
14 NA TRBD2 TRBJ2-1 TRBV30 TGTGCCAGCTTGACTAGCGGGAGGAACAATGAGCAGTTCTTC CASLTSGRNNEQFF
15 NA TRBD2 TRBJ2-1 TRBV7-2 TGTGCCAGCAGCTTAGAACTAGCGGGAGGGGCCCTGCAGTTCTTC CASSLELAGGALQFF
11 NA NA TRBJ2-7 TRBV7-8 TGTGCCAGCAGCCCGAGCTACGAGCAGTACTTC CASSPSYEQYF
12 NA TRBD1 TRBJ2-7 TRBV2 TGTGCCAGCAGTGAGAGGGACAGGGGAAAAGACTTC CASSERDRGKDF
10 once NA TRBJ2-7 TRBV20-1 TGCAGTGCACCCTGGGACGAGCAGTACTTC CSAPWDEQYF
12 NA NA TRBJ2-2 TRBV6-5 TGTGCCAGCACTCACACAACCGGGGAGCTGTTTTTT CASTHTTGELFF
15 few TRBD1 TRBJ2-5 TRBV5-1 TGCGCCAGCAGCCTGGGGACAGGGGACCAAGAGACCCAGTACTTC CASSLGTGDQETQYF
15 NA NA TRBJ2-3 TRBV5-1 TGCGCCAGCAGCTTTATGGAGGGAGGAACAGATACGCAGTATTTT CASSFMEGGTDTQYF
16 NA TRBD2 TRBJ2-1 TRBV29-1 TGCAGCGTTGAAAAGGGACTAGCGGGAGGTTTGAATGAGCAGTTCTTC CSVEKGLAGGLNEQFF
15 NA TRBD1 TRBJ1-1 TRBV10-3 TGTGCCATCAGGGGGTCAACAGGGGACCTCACTGAAGCTTTCTTT CAIRGSTGDLTEAFF
15 NA NA TRBJ2-5 TRBV5-4 TGTGCCAGCAGCTTGAGGACCGGGGTTGGGGAGACCCAGTACTTC CASSLRTGVGETQYF
18 NA TRBD2 TRBJ2-1 TRBV5-1 TGCGCCAGCAGCTTTCGAGGACATCGGACTAGCGGGATCAATGAGCAGTTCTTC CASSFRGHRTSGINEQFF
15 NA NA TRBJ2-3 TRBV6-5 TGTGCCAGCAGGGACGATAGCGGTTACACAGATACGCAGTATTTT CASRDDSGYTDTQYF
13 NA TRBD1 TRBJ1-2 TRBV19 TGTGCCAGTAGTCCCAGGGGGCCGGGGGGCTACACCTTC CASSPRGPGGYTF
15 NA NA TRBJ1-5 TRBV27 TGTGCCAGCAGTTTATGGCCGAGAGGCAATCAGCCCCAGCATTTT CASSLWPRGNQPQHF
13 NA NA TRBJ1-2 TRBV27 TGTGCCAGCAGTTCATTGGGGGACTATGGCTACACCTTC CASSSLGDYGYTF
15 NA TRBD1 TRBJ1-2 TRBV7-9 TGTGCCAGCAGCTTAAGAAGGAAGGGGGCATTGGGCTACACCTTC CASSLRRKGALGYTF
15 NA TRBD1 TRBJ2-5 TRBV28 TGTGCCACCACTAACCGGGACAGGGGATGGGAGACCCAGTACTTC CATTNRDRGWETQYF
14 NA TRBD2 TRBJ2-3 TRBV5-1 TGCGCCAGCACCTTACTAGCGGGGACAGATACGCAGTATTTT CASTLLAGTDTQYF
15 NA TRBD2 TRBJ2-5 TRBV27 TGTGCCAGCAGTTTATCGACTAGCGGGACGGAGACCCAGTACTTC CASSLSTSGTETQYF